This is a list of T cell receptor beta chains from one sample in a study of CD8 T cells in ankylosing spondylitis. TCRdb re-analysed the 5' RACE reads in MiXCR, keeping a single row per CDR3 protein. Of about 89,000 distinct CDR3 sequences listed, more than 25% were seen once; the top ten hold 55% to 75%. The source material was blood, either unsorted or a sorted T cell fraction (not recorded which). The source of these receptors is a male donor with ankylosing spondylitis or in good health (not recorded which). Each CDR3 is given with its conserved first and last residue. A D gene is named only where the DNA matches it firmly. Only part of the rows carry a size: once, few, many, or a class if the clone is expanded.

few	TRBJ2-7	TRBD2	TRBV5-1	14	CASSRTSGQYEQYF	TGCGCCAGCAGCCGCACTAGCGGGCAATACGAGCAGTACTTC
-	TRBJ1-1	TRBD1	TRBV5-1	16	CASSVITGGTNTEAFF	TGCGCCAGCAGCGTAATTACAGGGGGCACTAACACTGAAGCTTTCTTT
many	TRBJ2-2	-	TRBV18	14	CASSQTTNTGELFF	TGTGCCAGCTCGCAAACAACGAACACCGGGGAGCTGTTTTTT
-	TRBJ1-2	TRBD1	TRBV5-6	15	CASSWTGIGDYGYTF	TGTGCCAGCAGCTGGACAGGGATAGGGGACTATGGCTACACCTTC
few	TRBJ1-1	-	TRBV7-2	15	CASSPLRGGNTEAFF	TGTGCCAGCAGCCCCCTACGGGGGGGGAACACTGAAGCTTTCTTT
-	TRBJ2-3	-	TRBV20-1	13	CSAHPQRTDTQYF	TGCAGTGCTCATCCCCAACGCACAGATACGCAGTATTTT
few	TRBJ1-2	-	TRBV7-2	15	CASSSPGLQGHGYTF	TGTGCCAGCAGCTCCCCGGGCCTTCAGGGACATGGCTACACCTTC
-	TRBJ2-5	-	TRBV20-1	13	CSASVPVGETQYF	TGCAGTGCTAGCGTTCCGGTGGGTGAGACCCAGTACTTC
-	TRBJ1-4	-	TRBV28	16	CASSLYGATTREKLFF	TGTGCCAGCAGTTTATACGGGGCCACTACGAGGGAAAAACTGTTTTTT
once	TRBJ2-3	-	TRBV7-9	14	CASSTSTGADTQYF	TGTGCCAGCAGCACCTCGACAGGCGCAGATACGCAGTATTTT
few	TRBJ2-3	TRBD2	TRBV13	15	CASSRTGLAADTQYF	TGTGCCAGCAGCCGTACTGGACTAGCGGCAGATACGCAGTATTTT
-	TRBJ2-7	-	TRBV27	14	CASSSTRPTGEQYF	TGTGCCAGCAGTTCGACTCGACCTACGGGTGAGCAGTACTTC
-	TRBJ2-7	-	TRBV5-6	14	CASLPSGVPYEQYF	TGTGCCAGCCTCCCTTCGGGTGTTCCCTACGAGCAGTACTTC
few	TRBJ2-1	TRBD2	TRBV29-1	11	CSVEGGNEQFF	TGCAGCGTTGAGGGAGGGAATGAGCAGTTCTTC
-	TRBJ2-1	-	TRBV11-1	18	CASSASGTPRRGEHEQFF	TGTGCCAGCAGCGCTAGTGGGACCCCGCGCAGGGGGGAGCATGAGCAGTTCTTC
-	TRBJ2-3	-	TRBV20-1	14	CSAKLGGLTDTQYF	TGCAGTGCAAAGCTGGGGGGTCTAACAGATACGCAGTATTTT